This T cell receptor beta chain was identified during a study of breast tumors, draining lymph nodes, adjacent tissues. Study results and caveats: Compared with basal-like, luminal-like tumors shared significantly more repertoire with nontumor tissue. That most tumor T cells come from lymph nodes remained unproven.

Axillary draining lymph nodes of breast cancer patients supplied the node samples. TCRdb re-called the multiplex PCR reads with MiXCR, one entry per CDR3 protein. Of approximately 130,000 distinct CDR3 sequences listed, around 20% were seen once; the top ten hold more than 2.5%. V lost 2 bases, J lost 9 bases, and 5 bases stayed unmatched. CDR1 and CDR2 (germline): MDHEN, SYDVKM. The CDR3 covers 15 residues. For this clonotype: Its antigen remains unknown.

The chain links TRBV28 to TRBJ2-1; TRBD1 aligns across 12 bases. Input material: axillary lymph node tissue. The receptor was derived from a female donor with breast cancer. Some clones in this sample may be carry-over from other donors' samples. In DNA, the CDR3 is TGTGCCAGCAGTTTACCGGGACAGGGGGCCTTTGAGCAGTTCTTC. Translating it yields CASSLPGQGAFEQFF.